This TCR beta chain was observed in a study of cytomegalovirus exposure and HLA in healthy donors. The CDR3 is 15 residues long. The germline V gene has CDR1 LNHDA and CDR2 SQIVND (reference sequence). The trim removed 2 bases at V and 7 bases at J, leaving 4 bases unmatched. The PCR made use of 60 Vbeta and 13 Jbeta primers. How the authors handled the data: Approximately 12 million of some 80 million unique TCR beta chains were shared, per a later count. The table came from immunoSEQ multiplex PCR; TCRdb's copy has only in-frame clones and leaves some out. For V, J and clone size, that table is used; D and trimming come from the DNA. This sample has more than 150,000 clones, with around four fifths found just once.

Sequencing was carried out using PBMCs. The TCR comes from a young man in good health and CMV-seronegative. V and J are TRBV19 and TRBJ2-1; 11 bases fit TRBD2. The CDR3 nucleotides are TGTGCCAGTAGTATAAGGCCTAGCGGGGGGAATGAGCAGTTCTTC. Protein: CASSIRPSGGNEQFF.